This T cell receptor (beta chain) was identified during a study of T-cell memory formation after mild COVID-19. Points from the study as a whole: Memory from before infection featured some responding clones, which suggests cross-reactive memory joined. Shrinking CD4+ clones resided mostly in CM and EM, and CD8+ ones in EMRA. There was a balanced CD4/CD8 profile in clones contracting day 15 to 85, and later expanders leaned CD4+.

Germline assignment: CDR1 SGHTA and CDR2 FQGNSA. The J segment lost 4 bases and the V segment lost 1 base, leaving 2 bases of the junction unmatched. This CDR3 spans 15 amino acids. On this clonotype: The antigen is unknown.

TCRalpha and TCRbeta libraries used 5'RACE with constant-segment primers and UMIs. One entry per CDR3 protein results from TCRdb running MiXCR on the 5' RACE reads. The repertoire holds tens of thousands of distinct CDR3 sequences, with roughly 16% as singletons. V is TRBV7-2 and J is TRBJ2-7; 12 bases line up with TRBD1. Source material: PBMCs or a T cell subset sorted from them (not recorded which). The clonotype originates from a man younger than 35 who had mild COVID-19 (a few samples of this study predate the infection). Cell type and time point are not known. The CDR3 protein is CASSLVGQGAYEQYV. Here the CDR3 DNA reads TGTGCCAGCAGCTTAGTGGGACAGGGGGCTTACGAGCAGTACGTC.